The rows below give T cell receptor beta chains drawn from one sample of a study of T cell repertoires in cytomegalovirus infection. TCRdb reprocessed the reads with MiXCR, giving one entry per CDR3 protein. The repertoire consists of about 920,000 distinct CDR3 sequences, with approximately 32% occurring once and the leading ten covering 13%. No antigen has been assigned to these receptors. This sample comprised cultured CD8+ T cells from PBMCs, obtained from culture after CMV antigen stimulation. These receptors all stem from a human donor in good health (CMV status not recorded). Some clones in this sample may be carry-over from other donors' samples. Both conserved end residues are part of each CDR3. A D gene is named only where the DNA matches it firmly. Size is stated for part of the rows, as once, few or many counts, or as a class when the clone is expanded.

d_gene,v_gene,j_gene,abundance,CDR3aa,CDR3nt
.,TRBV14,TRBJ2-3,few,CASSQTRGFGDTQYF,TGTGCCAGCAGCCAGACGAGAGGGTTCGGGGATACGCAGTATTTT
TRBD1,TRBV23-1,TRBJ2-7,.,CASSQGDRLLYEQYF,TGCGCCAGCAGTCAAGGGGACAGACTCCTCTACGAGCAGTACTTC
.,TRBV7-4,TRBJ2-4,.,CASSPNDKGAKNIQYF,TGTGCCAGCAGCCCCAACGATAAGGGGGCCAAAAACATTCAGTACTTC
.,TRBV5-8,TRBJ1-2,few,CASSRRQVNAIHYGYTF,TGTGCCAGCAGCCGGCGGCAGGTGAATGCTATCCACTATGGCTACACCTTC
TRBD1,TRBV27,TRBJ2-1,many,CASSLGTVYNEQFF,TGTGCCAGCAGCTTAGGGACAGTCTACAATGAGCAGTTCTTC
.,TRBV7-6,TRBJ2-1,few,CASSVGGPGNEQFF,TGTGCCAGCAGCGTAGGGGGACCAGGGAATGAGCAGTTCTTC
TRBD1,TRBV7-2,TRBJ1-1,many,CASSFGDRLNTEAFF,TGTGCCAGCAGCTTTGGGGACAGGTTGAACACTGAAGCTTTCTTT
.,TRBV7-2,TRBJ2-5,many,CASSSAQRETQYF,TGTGCCAGCAGCTCCGCCCAGCGAGAGACCCAGTACTTC
.,TRBV14,TRBJ2-2,.,CASALRRGRTTGELFF,TGTGCCAGCGCATTACGAAGGGGACGAACAACCGGGGAGCTGTTTTTT
TRBD1,TRBV7-2,TRBJ2-2,.,CASRRIGQGAFGELFF,TGTGCCAGCAGAAGGATCGGACAGGGGGCGTTCGGGGAGCTGTTTTTT
TRBD2,TRBV5-1,TRBJ2-1,once,CASSLDPSGANEQFF,TGCGCCAGCAGCTTGGATCCTAGCGGAGCTAATGAGCAGTTCTTC
.,TRBV18,TRBJ1-1,.,CASSSYRNPRTMNTEAFF,TGTGCCAGCTCATCCTACAGGAATCCCCGAACCATGAACACTGAAGCTTTCTTT
.,TRBV7-8,TRBJ2-1,few,CASSFVAGAYNEQFF,TGTGCCAGCAGCTTCGTCGCGGGGGCGTACAATGAGCAGTTCTTC
.,TRBV6-2/TRBV6-3,TRBJ2-6,.,CASSFPGLRANVLTF,TGTGCCAGCAGTTTCCCGGGTCTCCGGGCCAACGTCCTGACTTTC
.,TRBV5-1,TRBJ2-3,.,CASSLDTGLTDTQYF,TGCGCCAGCAGCTTGGATACAGGGCTGACAGATACGCAGTATTTT
TRBD1,TRBV7-9,TRBJ2-5,once,CASSLETGALEETQYF,TGTGCCAGCAGCTTAGAGACAGGGGCCCTCGAAGAGACCCAGTACTTC
.,TRBV27,TRBJ2-1,.,CASGLPWGYNEQFF,TGTGCCAGCGGCCTCCCTTGGGGGTACAATGAGCAGTTCTTC